One and the same sample provided the 21 T cell receptor beta chains below, sequenced in a study of blood T cells in healthy people across ages. The authors ran a second PCR of about 7 to 12 cycles using a sample-barcoded 5' primer and a J-beta primer mix. TCRdb recomputed calls from the 5' RACE reads with MiXCR, one row per CDR3 protein. The sample includes 700,000 or so distinct CDR3 sequences, 20% to 25% of them seen just once. The sequencing input was blood. The receptors here all came from a man in his 70s in good health.

This clonotype appeared many times. The CDR3 nucleotides are TGTGCCAGCAGCTTAACAGGGGTTGAGACCCAGTACTTC. Its protein product is CASSLTGVETQYF. The genes are TRBV7-2 and TRBJ2-5; 7 bases fit TRBD1. CDR1 SGHTA and CDR2 FQGNSA come from the germline V gene. V shed 2 bases and J 5 bases; nucleotides not matched to a gene: 2. This CDR3 contains 13 residues.

This clonotype was detected a few times. The V call is TRBV18, the J call TRBJ2-7; 8 bases are a match to TRBD1. With 2 bases clipped from V and 7 bases from J, the junction kept 7 bases outside the gene matches. This CDR3 contains 14 residues. Germline CDR1 is KGHSH and CDR2 is LQKENI. CDR3 DNA sequence: TGTGCCAGCTCACCAGACCAGGGGGCTAGGGAGCAGTACTTC. Translating it yields CASSPDQGAREQYF.

V and J are TRBV10-3 and TRBJ2-7, with TRBD2 as a possible D gene (5 bases). Germline V CDR1 and CDR2: ENHRY, SYGVKD. The CDR3 is made up of 16 amino acids. V lost 4 bases, J lost 5 bases, and 21 bases lay in between. The CDR3 bases are TGTGCCATCAGTGTGGACTCGAACCAAAACACAAACGAGCAGTACTTC. Its translation is CAISVDSNQNTNEQYF.

J is TRBJ2-2 and V is TRBV3-1, with 11 nucleotides matching TRBD2. Trimming took 0 bases from V and 6 from J; bases not matched to a gene: 3. Germline loops: CDR1 LGHDT, CDR2 YNNKEL (reference sequence). This CDR3 spans 16 amino acids. CDR3 sequence: CASSQDPSGGSGELFF. The CDR3 nucleotides read TGTGCCAGCAGCCAAGATCCTAGCGGGGGGTCCGGGGAGCTGTTTTTT.

This clonotype was seen a handful of times. V usage is TRBV9 and J usage is TRBJ1-6, with unresolved D. Trimming stripped 0 bases from V and 7 bases from J, with 8 bases between. The V gene's germline CDR1 is SGDLS and CDR2 YYNGEE. This CDR3 has 14 amino acids. The DNA for the CDR3 is TGTGCCAGCAGCGTAGATCCGGGCAATTCACCCCTCCACTTT. Translation: CASSVDPGNSPLHF.

This rearrangement joins TRBV7-2 to TRBJ1-2; perhaps TRBD1 as D (5 bases). Germline CDR1 reads SGHTA; CDR2 reads FQGNSA. Trimming stripped 1 base from V and 8 bases from J, with 14 bases between. The CDR3 runs 14 residues. In DNA form, the CDR3 reads TGTGCCAGCAGCTTAGGGCCAGGGATAGAAGGCTACACCTTC. It specifies CASSLGPGIEGYTF.

The V and J genes are TRBV29-1 and TRBJ2-3; 9 positions agree with TRBD1. V shed 6 bases, J shed 3 bases, and the junction held 4 bases outside the gene matches. The CDR3 totals 13 residues. Germline V gene lookup returns CDR1 SQVTM and CDR2 ANQGSEA. CDR3 DNA sequence: TGCAGCGTGGACGGGACAGGGACAGATACGCAGTATTTT. It yields the protein CSVDGTGTDTQYF.

This clonotype was recorded many times. The chain employs TRBV18 and TRBJ2-7, with D perhaps matching TRBD1 (5 bases). The CDR3 is made up of 14 amino acids. Deletions cut 0 bases from V and 6 bases from J, with 12 bases between. The germline gives CDR1 KGHSH, CDR2 LQKENI. The CDR3 spells CASSPPVGVGEQYF. The CDR3 DNA is TGTGCCAGCTCACCACCGGTAGGGGTAGGCGAGCAGTACTTC.

This clonotype was detected many times. The V gene is TRBV7-9, the J gene TRBJ2-5; TRBD1 agrees at 8 bases. The germline CDR1 and CDR2 sequences are SEHNR and FQNEAQ (reference sequence). V shed 1 base and J 5 bases; nucleotides not matched to a gene: 6. The CDR3 runs 15 residues. The CDR3, as DNA: TGTGCCAGCAGCTTAGGACAGGGGAATTTGGAGACCCAGTACTTC. Translating gives CASSLGQGNLETQYF.

The chain is built from TRBV20-1 and TRBJ1-5; no clear D gene. This CDR3 has 14 residues. V was cut by 0 bases and J by 2 bases, with 8 bases left in between. CDR1 and CDR2 from the germline V gene are DFQATT and SNEGSKA (reference sequence). CDR3 amino acids: CSARDSLRNQPQHF. The DNA of the CDR3 is TGCAGTGCTAGAGATTCGCTGCGCAATCAGCCCCAGCATTTT.

The V and J genes are TRBV5-1 and TRBJ1-1, with D maybe TRBD1 (5 bases). Germline V CDR1 and CDR2: SGHRS, YFSETQ. CDR3 size: 17 residues. V lost 0 bases and J lost 1, with 16 bases in between. The CDR3 here is CASSLGSGVVGNTEAFF. DNA for the CDR3: TGCGCCAGCAGCTTGGGGTCGGGGGTGGTCGGGAACACTGAAGCTTTCTTT.

This rearrangement joins TRBV4-3 to TRBJ2-1; TRBD2 matches at 7 bases. The CDR3 runs 16 residues. From germline, CDR1 is LGHNA and CDR2 YSLEER. V was pared by 1 base and J by 2 bases, with 5 bases of the junction left unmatched. The CDR3 DNA follows: TGCGCCAGCAGCCAAGGGGGCGGGACTACCTACAATGAGCAGTTCTTC. Translation gives CASSQGGGTTYNEQFF.

The CDR3 region has the DNA TGCAGCGTTGCAGGGGTCACTGAAGCTTTCTTT. Protein product: CSVAGVTEAFF. The chain recombines TRBV29-1 with TRBJ1-1; D is perhaps TRBD1 (6 bases). The germline V gene has CDR1 SQVTM and CDR2 ANQGSEA. With 4 bases removed from V and 4 bases from J, the gap between germline ends came to 7 bases. The CDR3 sequence is 11 residues long.

This clonotype was found many times. The chain has TRBV12-3 or TRBV12-4 and TRBJ1-1; 7 positions agree with TRBD1. After removal of 3 bases from V and 4 bases from J, the junction contained 5 bases not matched to a gene. This CDR3 contains 14 residues. The CDR3, as DNA: TGTGCCAGCAGTTTGGAGGGGGCGGTCACTGAAGCTTTCTTT. As protein: CASSLEGAVTEAFF.

J is TRBJ1-2 and V is TRBV20-1; D gene ambiguous. The CDR3 extends over 14 amino acids. Per germline, CDR1 DFQATT and CDR2 SNEGSKA (reference sequence). Trimming shortened V by 0 bases and J by 5 bases, and 13 bases separated the two germline ends. This CDR3 is CSARDGVGKYGYTF. CDR3 in DNA: TGCAGTGCTAGAGATGGAGTGGGGAAATATGGCTACACCTTC.

With respect to this clonotype: One end of the junction is discordant with germline, which a read error may explain. The V call is TRBV7-9, the J call TRBJ2-1, with D tentatively TRBD2 (5 bases). Germline CDR1 and CDR2: SEHNR and FQNEAQ (reference sequence). The CDR3 consists of 16 residues. The CDR3 nucleotides are TGTTCCAGCAGCTTACCTTCTAGCTACTGGGTTGATGAGCAGTTCTTC. This sequence encodes CSSSLPSSYWVDEQFF.

At least ten counts were recorded for this clonotype. The chain employs TRBV12-3 or TRBV12-4 and TRBJ2-7, with D unresolved. V was clipped by 7 bases and J by 0 bases, with 13 bases between them. The CDR3 is 14 amino acids. The CDR3 reads CASTLQGSSYEQYF. The CDR3 DNA follows: TGTGCCAGCACCTTGCAAGGAAGCTCCTACGAGCAGTACTTC.

The V gene is TRBV10-3, the J gene TRBJ2-3; 10 bases match TRBD2. CDR1 ENHRY and CDR2 SYGVKD come from the germline V gene. Unmatched junction bases numbered 5, after V lost 10 bases and J lost 4 bases. The CDR3 is 13 amino acids. The CDR3, as DNA: TGTGCCACTCTAGCGGGAGACGCAGATACGCAGTATTTT. This gives the protein CATLAGDADTQYF.

The chain has TRBV10-3 and TRBJ2-2; TRBD2 matches at 7 bases. V shed 8 bases and J 6 bases; nucleotides not matched to a gene: 9. Germline V lookup: CDR1 ENHRY, CDR2 SYGVKD. The CDR3 extends over 14 amino acids. The CDR3 spells CAIGGRGKAGELFF. The CDR3 DNA reads TGTGCCATCGGCGGGAGAGGGAAGGCCGGGGAGCTGTTTTTT.

This clonotype was seen more than once but under ten times. The chain employs TRBV6-2 or TRBV6-3 and TRBJ2-1, with a tentative D call TRBD2 (5 bases). Deletions cut 2 bases from V and 5 bases from J, with 19 bases between. This CDR3 is built from 17 residues. In germline, CDR1 is MNHEY, CDR2 SVGEGT. CDR3 nucleotide sequence: TGTGCCAGCAGTTACGAAAGCGGTAACCCATCTAACAATGAGCAGTTCTTC. Its translation is CASSYESGNPSNNEQFF.

This clonotype was recorded a few times. The chain combines TRBV20-1 with TRBJ2-3, with 15 bases lining up with TRBD2. CDR3 length: 17 residues. The ends lost 6 bases at V and 2 bases at J; junction bases unmatched: 9. Germline-derived CDR1 and CDR2 are DFQATT and SNEGSKA (reference sequence). Here the CDR3 DNA reads TGCAGTGCCGAGTGGACTAGCGGGGGGGCCTACACAGATACGCAGTATTTT. Residues: CSAEWTSGGAYTDTQYF.